These 24 T cell receptor beta chains share one sample of origin, sequenced in a study of cytomegalovirus exposure and HLA in healthy donors. TCRdb's copy holds only in-frame clones and misses some; the assay was immunoSEQ multiplex PCR. The sample has over 110,000 clones, 70% to 90% seen once. The sample taken for sequencing was PBMCs. The receptors originated from a man between 18 and 35 years old in good health and CMV-seronegative.

Only one count was recorded for this clone. V is TRBV6-1 and J is TRBJ1-2; D is undetermined. The CDR3 covers 18 residues. Trimming shortened V by 0 bases and J by 2 bases, and 19 bases separated the two germline ends. Looked up from germline, CDR1 is MNHNS and CDR2 is SASEGT. CDR3 sequence (DNA): TGTGCCAGCAGTGAAGCGCTGAGCCTAGGAGGTTCAAACTATGGCTACACCTTC. Amino acids: CASSEALSLGGSNYGYTF.

This chain connects TRBV18 to TRBJ1-5; 8 positions agree with TRBD1. V gave up 6 bases and J gave up 7 bases; unmatched junction bases: 11. From germline, CDR1 is KGHSH and CDR2 LQKENI. This CDR3 is 15 amino acids long. The CDR3 DNA follows: TGTGCCAGCTCCTCGGGACAGGCCGGAGGGCAGCCCCAGCATTTT. This gives the protein CASSSGQAGGQPQHF.

A single count supports this clone. The rearrangement links TRBV7-2 to TRBJ2-4; 10 bases align to TRBD1. Unmatched junction bases numbered 5, after V lost 5 bases and J lost 1 base. Germline V CDR1 and CDR2: SGHTA, FQGNSA. This CDR3 spans 16 amino acids. CDR3 in DNA: TGTGCCAGCAGCCGACCGGGACAGGGGGCCAAAAACATTCAGTACTTC. Protein product: CASSRPGQGAKNIQYF.

This clone appeared a few times. The chain couples TRBV5-8 to TRBJ2-3, with 16 nucleotides matching TRBD2. CDR1 and CDR2 from the germline V gene are SGHTS and YDEGEE. This CDR3 is 16 amino acids long. The V and J ends lost 4 bases and 6 bases, in that order; junction bases with no gene match: 5. The DNA for the CDR3 is TGTGCCAGCAGCCCGGGGACTAGCGGGAGGGCTGATACGCAGTATTTT. Amino acids: CASSPGTSGRADTQYF.

The chain is built from TRBV30 and TRBJ1-1; tentative D call: TRBD1 (5 bases). The CDR3 has 13 residues. Trimming cost V 2 bases and J 7 bases, with 14 bases left between them. Germline CDR1 GTSNPN, CDR2 SVGIG (reference sequence). Written as DNA, the CDR3 is TGTGCCTGGAGTCCAAGACAGCCCCTTGAAGCTTTCTTT. The encoded protein is CAWSPRQPLEAFF.

CDR3 DNA: TGTGCCAGCAGTTTCCCAGCGGGAGGCAGCAATGAGCAGTTCTTC. Its protein is CASSFPAGGSNEQFF. The chain is built from TRBV28 and TRBJ2-1; 9 bases are a match to TRBD2. This CDR3 region has 15 residues. The junction had 6 bases not matched to a gene; V was cut back by 3 bases and J by 6 bases. CDR1 and CDR2 (germline): MDHEN, SYDVKM.

DNA of the CDR3: TGTGCCTACCACAGGAACACTGAAGCTTTCTTT. It is translated as CAYHRNTEAFF. The gene calls are TRBV30 and TRBJ1-1; D is unclear. Germline CDR1 is GTSNPN and CDR2 is SVGIG (reference sequence). V gave up 7 bases and J gave up 1 base, with 7 bases separating them. The CDR3 has 11 residues.

This rearrangement joins TRBV11-3 to TRBJ2-1; 10 nucleotides match TRBD2. CDR3 length: 16 amino acids. V trimming: 2 bases; J trimming: 4 bases; junction bases outside the gene matches: 5. The germline CDR1 and CDR2 sequences are SGHNT and YENEEA. CDR3 residues: CASSLHSGGPYNEQFF. The CDR3 region has the DNA TGTGCCAGCAGCTTACATAGCGGGGGGCCGTACAATGAGCAGTTCTTC.

The chain links TRBV6-5 to TRBJ2-5; 7 positions match TRBD2. The CDR3 spans 13 residues. Germline V gives CDR1 MNHEY, CDR2 SVGAGI. V shed 3 bases and J 5 bases; nucleotides not matched to a gene: 3. The DNA of the CDR3 is TGTGCCAGCAGTTATCAGGGAGGGGAGACCCAGTACTTC. Its protein is CASSYQGGETQYF.

This rearrangement joins TRBV11-3 to TRBJ1-3; D remains ambiguous. The CDR3 extends over 13 amino acids. The V end lost 0 bases, the J end lost 9 bases, and 9 bases lay between the germline ends. The germline V gene encodes CDR1 SGHNT and CDR2 YENEEA. CDR3 nucleotides: TGTGCCAGCAGCTTAGATCCAGGTCGCACCATATATTTT. Translating it yields CASSLDPGRTIYF. Drawing the rest from reference TRBV11-3 and TRBJ1-3, the complete variable domain is EAGVVQSPRYKIIEKKQPVAFWCNPISGHNTLYWYLQNLGQGPELLIRYENEEAVDDSQLPKDRFSAERLKGVDSTLKIQPAELGDSAVYLCASSLDPGRTIYFGEGSWLTVV.

The chain recombines TRBV6-1 with TRBJ2-3, with a tentative D call TRBD2 (6 bases). CDR3 length: 12 residues. The germline V gene encodes CDR1 MNHNS and CDR2 SASEGT. Deletions cut 10 bases from V and 4 bases from J, with 12 bases between. CDR3 sequence: CATKGGADTQYF. The CDR3 region has the DNA TGTGCCACCAAGGGCGGGGCAGATACGCAGTATTTT.

The chain joins TRBV5-4 to TRBJ2-3; TRBD1 aligns across 7 bases. The V gene's germline CDR1 is SGHNT and CDR2 YYREEE (reference sequence). V trimming: 4 bases; J trimming: 0 bases; junction bases outside the gene matches: 5. This CDR3 is 15 amino acids long. In nucleotides, the CDR3 is TGTGCCAGCAGCCCCAACAGGGGTAGCACAGATACGCAGTATTTT. This codes for CASSPNRGSTDTQYF.

The V gene is TRBV29-1, the J gene TRBJ2-1; possibly TRBD1 for D (6 bases). Trimming pared 8 bases from V and 8 bases from J, leaving 19 bases between. Germline V gene lookup returns CDR1 SQVTM and CDR2 ANQGSEA. This CDR3 has 13 residues. Here the CDR3 reads CSPLVQGSDEQFF. In DNA, the CDR3 is TGCAGCCCCCTTGTACAGGGCAGCGATGAGCAGTTCTTC.

The J gene is TRBJ2-1, the V gene TRBV7-9; D is ambiguous. V lost 7 bases, J lost 5 bases, and 24 bases lay in between. Germline lookup yields CDR1 SEHNR and CDR2 FQNEAQ (reference sequence). CDR3 length: 17 residues. The CDR3 DNA follows: TGTGCCAGCATCTCATCCCGATTCTTGTCGCCGGACAATGAGCAGTTCTTC. Translation gives CASISSRFLSPDNEQFF.

The V call is TRBV5-1, the J call TRBJ2-1, with D tentatively TRBD1 (6 bases). CDR1 is SGHRS and CDR2 is YFSETQ in the germline V gene. The V end lost 0 bases, the J end lost 2 bases, and 12 bases lay between the germline ends. The CDR3 covers 16 residues. The CDR3 DNA is TGCGCCAGCAGCTTGGAAGCAGGGGAGACCTACAATGAGCAGTTCTTC. Translating it yields CASSLEAGETYNEQFF.

The CDR3 here is CASSYSPDRVWTEAFF. CDR3 DNA: TGTGCCAGCAGTTACTCGCCTGACAGGGTATGGACTGAAGCTTTCTTT. J is TRBJ1-1 and V is TRBV6-6; 7 nucleotides agree with TRBD1. Germline V CDR1 and CDR2: MNHNY, SVGAGI (reference sequence). This CDR3 has 16 amino acids. The ends lost 0 bases at V and 5 bases at J; junction bases unmatched: 9.

The genes are TRBV5-1 and TRBJ2-7; tentative D call: TRBD1 (5 bases). The CDR3 totals 13 residues. CDR1 is SGHRS and CDR2 is YFSETQ in the germline V gene. The ends were cut back, 2 bases at V and 2 bases at J, with 8 bases in the middle. Written as DNA, the CDR3 is TGCGCCAGCAGCTTTGGACAAACCTACGAGCAGTACTTC. It yields the protein CASSFGQTYEQYF.

The rearrangement joins TRBV4-3 to TRBJ1-2, with TRBD1 matching over 11 bases. In germline, CDR1 is LGHNA, CDR2 YSLEER. This CDR3 spans 16 amino acids. The J segment lost 4 bases and the V segment lost 2 bases, leaving 6 bases of the junction unmatched. CDR3 sequence: CASSQLRTGGTYGYTF. The CDR3 coding sequence is TGCGCCAGCAGCCAACTCCGGACAGGGGGCACCTATGGCTACACCTTC.

The chain is built from TRBV6-6 and TRBJ2-7; possibly TRBD2 for D (5 bases). Trimming removed 0 bases from V and 5 bases from J, with 14 bases in between. Germline loops: CDR1 MNHNY, CDR2 SVGAGI (reference sequence). This CDR3 spans 15 amino acids. CDR3 DNA: TGTGCCAGCAGTTACTCGTTGGCTAGCAGAAACGAGCAGTACTTC. It codes for CASSYSLASRNEQYF.

V gene TRBV13 combines with J gene TRBJ2-7, with 10 positions matching TRBD1. Germline V lookup: CDR1 PRHDT, CDR2 FYEKMQ (reference sequence). The CDR3 sequence is 17 residues long. V trimming: 0 bases; J trimming: 5 bases; junction bases outside the gene matches: 10. The CDR3 DNA sequence: TGTGCCAGCAGCTTAGGCCGACAGGGGGCGAAATCGGACGAGCAGTACTTC. It encodes CASSLGRQGAKSDEQYF.

The chain carries TRBV18 and TRBJ2-1; the match to TRBD1 covers 9 bases. The CDR3 totals 17 residues. Germline lookup yields CDR1 KGHSH and CDR2 LQKENI. The V and J ends lost 3 bases and 7 bases, in that order; junction bases with no gene match: 13. The CDR3, as DNA: TGTGCCAGCTCACCGGGTTTTTTGGACAGGGGATTTAATGAGCAGTTCTTC. Its translation: CASSPGFLDRGFNEQFF.

Here the CDR3 reads CASSEIAGVSTGELFF. CDR3 DNA sequence: TGTGCCAGCAGTGAAATAGCGGGGGTGTCCACCGGGGAGCTGTTTTTT. The chain has TRBV6-1 and TRBJ2-2, with 9 bases fitting TRBD2. The CDR3 is 16 amino acids. Trimming cost V 2 bases and J 4 bases; bases outside gene matches: 5. Germline V lookup: CDR1 MNHNS, CDR2 SASEGT.

The rearrangement links TRBV9 to TRBJ2-6; possibly TRBD1 for D (6 bases). With 3 bases removed from V and 1 base from J, the gap between germline ends came to 8 bases. Per germline, CDR1 SGDLS and CDR2 YYNGEE. The CDR3 runs to 15 residues. CDR3 region: CASSATGSGANVLTF. In DNA form, the CDR3 reads TGTGCCAGCAGCGCGACAGGTTCTGGGGCCAACGTCCTGACTTTC.

This chain joins TRBV10-2 and TRBJ2-2; D not resolved. CDR1 WSHSY and CDR2 SAAADI come from the germline V gene. The CDR3 runs to 13 residues. V was cut by 5 bases and J by 6 bases, with 10 bases left in between. CDR3 DNA: TGCGCCAGCAGTTTGACGGGTCCCGGGGAGCTGTTTTTT. This codes for CASSLTGPGELFF.